This TCR beta chain was documented in a study of tissue T cells after allogeneic stem cell transplantation (dated by TCRdb to about 2022). General notes on the study: If a tissue had multiple samples, a pathologist reviewed H&E sections so that samples with histologically apparent lymphocytes got priority for sequencing. The study profiled TCR beta repertoires in many tissues obtained from research autopsies of patients with and without GVHD, and also in mouse models of GVHD. The human arm was conducted as a prospective observational study, and neither blinding nor randomization was performed.

What the work shows at the level of the full study, not this receptor alone: Within patients, how anatomically similar tissues were was a major factor shaping TCR repertoire composition, regardless of disease or transplant status. Only a few T cell clones appeared in more than one patient, yet motif-based clustering showed tissue-specific repertoire signatures that were shared between patients. The patient cohort was small and clinically heterogeneous, and sampling depth was acknowledged as a limitation. No blood samples were available from the non-GVHD comparator patients. Which tissue TCRs were alloreactive or antigen-specific was not determined in the study, and some clones might have been persisting host cells. In both patients and mice, only a limited portion of the TCR repertoire detected in tissues was captured by blood and spleen T cells.

Receptor amplification or capture employed the immunoSEQ multiplex PCR assay. Adaptive Biotechnologies performed TCRbeta CDR3 sequencing at survey depth and reported CDR3 sequences, V/J genes, productive frequency, and template counts. TCR beta CDR3 regions were amplified from genomic DNA rather than RNA. The published analysis was carried out like this. Jensen-Shannon divergence served to quantify pairwise repertoire overlap between tissues, with 0 meaning identical and 1 meaning complete divergence. Tissues were clustered by single-linkage agglomerative hierarchical clustering of pairwise JSD values and displayed as dendrograms. GLIPH2 was applied to all patient samples using simulation_depth 1000, kmer_min_depth 3, and cdr3_length_cutoff 8, and only groups with more than two unique CDR3s were retained. A standardized tissue-overlap score was calculated by extrapolating Jaccard GLIPH-group overlap across patients to a standard repertoire size of 1000 clones. Linear mixed-effect models, with tissue included as a fixed effect and individual included as a random effect, were used to assess associations of diversity with clinical or experimental variables. In TCRdb, the immuneACCESS table is reduced to in-frame sequences with V and J assigned. These tables do not hold every clone; where another copy was compared, an unresolved V gene accounts for under half, and the others remain unexplained. V and J calls and clone size are as listed in that table; D and trimming were resolved from the DNA. This sample gives fewer than 30,000 clones in total; roughly 80% of them show up just once. Clones ranked in the top ten supply less than 8.5% of the sample.

The meaning of the sample's time point label: human tissue collected at research (rapid) autopsy. Three non-HCT comparator patients with other cancers, who had at least five GI tract samples and no known GI disease at death, were retrospectively selected. Autopsy tissues, which were obtained after a median post-mortem interval of approximately 9.9 hours, included GI sites from esophagus to rectum, liver, skin and lymphoid organs including spleen. Autopsy specimens were bisected, with one portion flash-frozen in liquid nitrogen and the remainder formalin-fixed, and GI outer muscle layers were removed. To extract genomic DNA from frozen tissues, either the Mag-Bind Blood & Tissue DNA HDQ 96 Kit on a Chemagic 360 or the DNeasy Blood & Tissue Kit was used. Extracted DNA was further purified with the Genomic DNA Clean & Concentrator-25 kit because of concern about red blood cell contamination. Inclusive of the bounding cysteine and phenylalanine, the CDR3 is 14 residues long. Only CDR3 DNA is held: 42 bases, read in frame from base 1. From the germline V gene, CDR1 is SGHVS and CDR2 is FNYEAQ. The V end loses 1 base and the J end loses 3 bases, and a stretch of 6 bases separates them.

Worth noting for this clone: The antigen this receptor binds is unknown. No base-level quality is on record; no much larger clone is a single base apart.

The sequence was obtained from a female donor older than 55 with lung cancer. The chain couples TRBV7-6 to TRBJ1-4; there is no confident call for the D gene. The material sequenced was tissue from the ileum, taken at autopsy. The nucleotide sequence is given as TGTGCCAGCAGCTTAGGGCTATCTAATGAAAAACTGTTTTTT. This encodes CASSLGLSNEKLFF. Full variable domain (CDR3 extended with the reference TRBV7-6 and TRBJ1-4 proteins): GAGVSQSPRYKVTKRGQDVALRCDPISGHVSLYWYRQALGQGPEFLTYFNYEAQQDKSGLPNDRFSAERPEGSISTLTIQRTEQRDSAMYRCASSLGLSNEKLFFGSGTQLSVL.